The clone carrying this T cell receptor beta chain showed up many times. The sequenced fragment ends 3 residues before the CDR3 boundary, so the rest is inferred from the germline J gene. The data belong to a study of T cell clonality in common variable immunodeficiency. The method was immunoSEQ multiplex PCR; TCRdb's version includes in-frame clones alone and lacks a portion of them. Singletons are absent from the sample, which has roughly 58,000 clones. The CDR3 loop spans 13 amino acids. Trimming removed 3 bases at V and 3 bases at J, with 9 bases between. Germline CDR1 and CDR2: SGHTA and FQGTGA. This rearrangement joins TRBV7-3 to TRBJ2-7, with D unresolved. Source material: peripheral blood mononuclear cells. The receptor was derived from a person aged 18-69 years in good health. CDR3 DNA (partial): TGTGCCAGCAGCTTCTATGGCGGCTACGAG. It specifies CASSFYGGYE. The full CDR3 sequence reads CASSFYGGYEQYF.